This T cell receptor (beta chain) was captured by sequencing in a study of blood T cell repertoires in COVID-19. As for the study in general: Specimens from acute and convalescent COVID-19 originated in the United States, Italy and Spain.

Assay used: immunoSEQ multiplex PCR; TCRdb lists only in-frame clones, some missing. The sample lists approximately 180,000 clones, approximately 82% occurring once. V shed 6 bases and J 4 bases; nucleotides not matched to a gene: 5. Germline CDR1 is MDHEN and CDR2 is SYDVKM. This CDR3 has 13 amino acids. Grouping used clinical history reported by participants in a survey and questionnaire. The chain recombines TRBV28 with TRBJ1-2, with TRBD1 matching over 7 bases. The sequenced sample was PBMCs or T cells enriched from blood (not recorded which). The TCR was taken from a man aged 50 to 60 who had recovered from COVID-19. The CDR3 protein is CASSRGTAYGYTF. In DNA form, the CDR3 reads TGTGCCAGCAGCCGAGGGACAGCCTATGGCTACACCTTC.